The TCR beta chain described here comes from a study of blood T cell repertoires in COVID-19. Study background: Sites in the United States, Italy and Spain provided acute and convalescent COVID-19 samples. Sources were T cells, B-cell-depleted T cells, or PBMCs; the material itself was cDNA or gDNA.

V gave up 6 bases and J gave up 5 bases; unmatched junction bases: 7. CDR3 length equals 15 residues. Germline V gene sequence: CDR1 SNHLY, CDR2 FYNNEI. Under the authors' procedure: For nucleated cells, counts were estimated from reference gene primer amplification. TCRdb's copy holds only in-frame clones and misses some; the assay was immunoSEQ multiplex PCR. V, J and clone size are those of that table, while D and trimming were read from the DNA. The profile shows about 280,000 clones, around 85% of them singletons. This sequence originates from a man aged 45-60 years with active or convalescent COVID-19. Sample: peripheral blood. This sequence joins TRBV2 and TRBJ2-3; 11 nucleotides line up with TRBD1. CDR3: CASREDRGPGDTQYF. As DNA, the CDR3 is TGTGCCAGCAGAGAGGACAGGGGGCCCGGAGATACGCAGTATTTT.